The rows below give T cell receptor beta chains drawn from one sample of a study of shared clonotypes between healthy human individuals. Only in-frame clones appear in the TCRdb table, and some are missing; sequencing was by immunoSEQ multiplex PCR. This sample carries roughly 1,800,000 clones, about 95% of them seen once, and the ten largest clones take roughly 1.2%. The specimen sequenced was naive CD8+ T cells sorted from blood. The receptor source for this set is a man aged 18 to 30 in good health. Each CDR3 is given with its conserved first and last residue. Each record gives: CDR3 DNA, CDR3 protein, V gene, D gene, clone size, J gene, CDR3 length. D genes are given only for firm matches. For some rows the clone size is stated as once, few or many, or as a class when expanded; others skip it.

TGTGCCAGCGGGACGGCTACCAACTATGGCTACACCTTC	CASGTATNYGYTF	TRBV27	NA	NA	TRBJ1-2	13
TGCGCCAGCAGCCAAGATGGACAGGCGTACGGGCGCGAAAAACTGTTTTTT	CASSQDGQAYGREKLFF	TRBV4-3	TRBD1	NA	TRBJ1-4	17
TGTGCCAGTAGTACCACGACAGGATGGACTGAAGCTTTCTTT	CASSTTTGWTEAFF	TRBV19	NA	NA	TRBJ1-1	14
TGTGCCAGCAGTATGGGACAGTCCTACGAGCAGTACTTC	CASSMGQSYEQYF	TRBV6-5	TRBD1	NA	TRBJ2-7	13
TGTGCCAGCAGCTTATCGGTGTTAGCGGGCGAGCAGTACTTC	CASSLSVLAGEQYF	TRBV7-2	TRBD2	NA	TRBJ2-7	14
TGTGCCTGGAGTGACTCGGGAGAGCAGTACTTC	CAWSDSGEQYF	TRBV30	NA	NA	TRBJ2-7	11
TGTGCCAGCAGCTTGAGCGGCGGGGTTTTTTACTACGAGCAGTACTTC	CASSLSGGVFYYEQYF	TRBV11-2	NA	NA	TRBJ2-7	16
TGTGCCTGGACTCCCCTTACGGGCCAAGAGACCCAGTACTTC	CAWTPLTGQETQYF	TRBV30	NA	NA	TRBJ2-5	14
TGTGCCACCAGCAGACTAGCGGGAGGCACAGATACGCAGTATTTT	CATSRLAGGTDTQYF	TRBV15	TRBD2	NA	TRBJ2-3	15
TGTGCCAGCAGTGAACGTTGGGGCTATGGCTACACCTTC	CASSERWGYGYTF	TRBV27	NA	NA	TRBJ1-2	13
TGTGCCAGCAGTCCACGCTCGGACAGCTCCTACGAGCAGTACTTC	CASSPRSDSSYEQYF	TRBV6-1	NA	once	TRBJ2-7	15
TGTGCCAGCAGTTTGGCCGACAGGGGGGTGTACGAGCAGTACTTC	CASSLADRGVYEQYF	TRBV6-6	TRBD1	NA	TRBJ2-7	15
TGTGCCAGCAGCGTATATGGGGGAGTAGAGCAGTTCTTC	CASSVYGGVEQFF	TRBV9	NA	NA	TRBJ2-1	13
TGTGCCAGCAGCCTGTGGGACAGCTCCTACGAGCAGTACTTC	CASSLWDSSYEQYF	TRBV5-4	TRBD1	once	TRBJ2-7	14
TGTGCCAGCTCACAGGGCCCACCCTACGAGCAGTACTTC	CASSQGPPYEQYF	TRBV18	NA	once	TRBJ2-7	13
TGTGCCAGCTCACCACCTACCTTTTACGGGACAGGGGTAGGCGAGCAGTACTTC	CASSPPTFYGTGVGEQYF	TRBV18	TRBD1	NA	TRBJ2-7	18
TGTGCCAGCAGCTTGACGGGAACCTACAATGAGCAGTTCTTC	CASSLTGTYNEQFF	TRBV11-2	NA	NA	TRBJ2-1	14
TGTGCCAGCAGTTGGTGGACAGGGGTTCATAATCAGCCCCAGCATTTT	CASSWWTGVHNQPQHF	TRBV28	TRBD1	once	TRBJ1-5	16
TGTGCCAGCAGTGGCAGTGGTTTCTACGAGCAGTACTTC	CASSGSGFYEQYF	TRBV6-5	NA	once	TRBJ2-7	13
TGCGCCAGCTCTTTAACCCCAGGGATTAACACCGGGGAGCTGTTTTTT	CASSLTPGINTGELFF	TRBV5-1	NA	NA	TRBJ2-2	16
TGTGCCAGCCGAGATGGAGGCTCCTACGAGCAGTACTTC	CASRDGGSYEQYF	TRBV2	NA	NA	TRBJ2-7	13
TGTGCCAGCAGTTACTTTGAGGAAGCTTTCTTT	CASSYFEEAFF	TRBV6-6	NA	NA	TRBJ1-1	11
TGTGCCAGCAGCTTAGGCGCGGACACAGATACGCAGTATTTT	CASSLGADTDTQYF	TRBV13	NA	NA	TRBJ2-3	14
TGTGCCAGCAGTGAGCTAAACGGGGAGCTGTTTTTT	CASSELNGELFF	TRBV25-1	NA	NA	TRBJ2-2	12
TGTGCCCATTCGGACAGGACGGGGCTCGAGCAGTACTTC	CAHSDRTGLEQYF	TRBV30	TRBD1	NA	TRBJ2-7	13
TGTGCCAGCAGCGTAGCGATCGGAACCGGGGAGCTGTTTTTT	CASSVAIGTGELFF	TRBV9	NA	NA	TRBJ2-2	14
TGTGCCAGCAGTGCCGGGACTGACTACGAGCAGTACTTC	CASSAGTDYEQYF	TRBV6-6	NA	NA	TRBJ2-7	13
TGTGCCAGCAGTGTCAGTGAGGCGGATACTAGCACAGATACGCAGTATTTT	CASSVSEADTSTDTQYF	TRBV2	NA	NA	TRBJ2-3	17
TGTGCCAGCAGCTGGGACAGCATGTGGAACACTGAAGCTTTCTTT	CASSWDSMWNTEAFF	TRBV5-5	TRBD1	NA	TRBJ1-1	15
TGCAGCGTTGATGGGGCGGGAGGGTACCAAGAGACCCAGTACTTC	CSVDGAGGYQETQYF	TRBV29-1	TRBD2	NA	TRBJ2-5	15
TGTGCCAGCAGCTCTGAGAGGACGGAGAGCTCCTATAATTCACCCCTCCACTTT	CASSSERTESSYNSPLHF	TRBV5-6	NA	NA	TRBJ1-6	18
TGTGCCAGCAGCTCCCTCCGGGACAGGGCCTACGAGCAGTACTTC	CASSSLRDRAYEQYF	TRBV7-9	TRBD1	NA	TRBJ2-7	15
TGTGCCAGCAGTTTAGGGGACATCATTTTCGAGCAGTACTTC	CASSLGDIIFEQYF	TRBV28	NA	NA	TRBJ2-7	14
TGTGCCAGCAGTTACTCACAGGGGGCAGGTGGCTACACCTTC	CASSYSQGAGGYTF	TRBV6-5	TRBD1	few	TRBJ1-2	14
TGTGCCAGCAGCTTGGGACAGCCAAATTCACCCCTCCACTTT	CASSLGQPNSPLHF	TRBV5-6	NA	NA	TRBJ1-6	14
TGCAGCGTCGGGGGGGGGCCTCAGGAGACCCAGTACTTC	CSVGGGPQETQYF	TRBV29-1	TRBD2	once	TRBJ2-5	13
TGTGCCAGCAGTTACTTTACAGGGGGTTCCACTGAAGCTTTCTTT	CASSYFTGGSTEAFF	TRBV6-5	TRBD1	NA	TRBJ1-1	15
TGTGCCAGCAGTTCCATAGGGGAGGGGAGTGGGGCCAACGTCCTGACTTTC	CASSSIGEGSGANVLTF	TRBV28	TRBD2	NA	TRBJ2-6	17
TGTGCCAGCAGCGTAGCCGTTGGACACGAGCAGTACTTC	CASSVAVGHEQYF	TRBV9	NA	NA	TRBJ2-7	13
TGTGCCAGCAGCTTCGGGGGGGTGAATTCACCCCTCCACTTT	CASSFGGVNSPLHF	TRBV7-9	NA	NA	TRBJ1-6	14
TGCGCCAGCAGCCAAGATCAACAGGGACTCGAGCAGTACTTC	CASSQDQQGLEQYF	TRBV4-3	NA	once	TRBJ2-7	14
TGTGCCAGCAGCTTTCTAGCGGGTTACACCGGGGAGCTGTTTTTT	CASSFLAGYTGELFF	TRBV7-2	TRBD2	NA	TRBJ2-2	15
TGTGCCAGCAGTGACGGCTTCACCGGGGAGCTGTTTTTT	CASSDGFTGELFF	TRBV6-4	NA	NA	TRBJ2-2	13